This TCR beta chain was found in a study of blood T cell repertoires in COVID-19. Study-level background: Acute and convalescent COVID-19 samples came from the United States, Italy and Spain. Nucleic acid was either cDNA or gDNA, and it came from T cells, B-cell-depleted T cells, or PBMCs.

This CDR3 is built from 15 residues. V dropped 5 bases and J dropped 0 bases, with 14 bases sitting between them. From germline, CDR1 is SGHVS and CDR2 FQNEAQ. Assay used: immunoSEQ multiplex PCR; TCRdb lists only in-frame clones, some missing. The sample gives 250,000 to 300,000 clones, approximately 87% of which show up once; 12% is in the top ten. Patients of the Seattle cohort, enrolled during active infection, were followed longitudinally. This clonotype was sampled from a woman aged 30 to 39 with COVID-19, enrolled during active disease. The sequenced sample consisted of peripheral blood. The V gene is TRBV7-8, the J gene TRBJ2-7, with D maybe TRBD2 (7 bases). The CDR3 coding sequence is TGTGCCAGCAGCCCTAGGGGGGGGCCCTCCTACGAGCAGTACTTC. The encoded protein is CASSPRGGPSYEQYF.